The rows below give T cell receptor beta chains drawn from one sample of a study of blood T cell repertoires in COVID-19. Profiling relied on immunoSEQ multiplex PCR, and the TCRdb table lists in-frame clones only, not all of them. The data contain more than 200,000 clones, under 90% of them seen just once; the ten biggest clones take up 2.5%. The specimen was peripheral blood. All receptors derive from a woman aged 40 to 49 with active or convalescent COVID-19. Each CDR3 is given with its conserved first and last residue. The D gene is left open where the match is weak. Clone size is not always given. Where it is, it says once, few, many or a class for expanded clones.

j_call cdr3_length clone_size d_call v_call cdr3_nt cdr3_aa
TRBJ1-2 17 - - TRBV7-9 TGTGCCAGCAGCTTAGCCCCGCGGGAGACAGCAAACTATGGCTACACCTTC CASSLAPRETANYGYTF
TRBJ1-1 14 - - TRBV7-3 TGTGCCAGCAGCTTAATGAGTGAATACACTGAAGCTTTCTTT CASSLMSEYTEAFF
TRBJ2-3 18 - - TRBV15 TGTGCCACCAGCAAAAAGTTATTCCGGCAGGGGATCCCAGATACGCAGTATTTT CATSKKLFRQGIPDTQYF
TRBJ2-1 16 once - TRBV30 TGTGCCTGGAGTGACCTGGGATCTGGACTGCACAATGAGCAGTTCTTC CAWSDLGSGLHNEQFF
TRBJ2-3 16 - - TRBV18 TGTGCCAGCTCACCACCGTTCCCAGGGGGCACAGATACGCAGTATTTT CASSPPFPGGTDTQYF
TRBJ2-7 12 - - TRBV2 TGTGCCAGCAAAGGGGAAGTACACGAGCAGTACTTC CASKGEVHEQYF
TRBJ2-1 19 - TRBD2 TRBV10-3 TGTGCCATCAGTGAAAGGACTAGCGGTTCTCAGGGGATATACAATGAGCAGTTCTTC CAISERTSGSQGIYNEQFF
TRBJ1-3 15 - - TRBV9 TGTGCCAGCAGCCCGGGTGACCGCTCTGGAAACACCATATATTTT CASSPGDRSGNTIYF
TRBJ1-2 13 - - TRBV19 TGTGCCAGTAGGGAGGCATGGGACTATGGCTACACCTTC CASREAWDYGYTF
TRBJ2-3 17 - TRBD1 TRBV24-1 TGTGCCACCAGTGATCCGAAGGGACAGTCTTTCACAGATACGCAGTATTTT CATSDPKGQSFTDTQYF
TRBJ2-7 15 once TRBD1 TRBV10-3 TGTGCCATCAGTGAGGTGGAGCAGGGGGACTACGAGCAGTACTTC CAISEVEQGDYEQYF
TRBJ1-1 14 - - TRBV6-1 TGTGCCAGCAGTGATGAGGGGGTTTCGACTGAAGCTTTCTTT CASSDEGVSTEAFF
TRBJ2-5 15 - TRBD1 TRBV3-1/TRBV3-2 TGTGCCAGCAGCCAGGACAGGGCGACCCAAGAGACCCAGTACTTC CASSQDRATQETQYF
TRBJ2-5 14 - - TRBV30 TGTGCCTGGAGCGTCGGACAGCAGAGAGAGACCCAGTACTTC CAWSVGQQRETQYF
TRBJ1-2 15 - TRBD1 TRBV28 TGTGCCAGCAGTGGTCCCGGGACAGGGCACTATGGCTACACCTTC CASSGPGTGHYGYTF
TRBJ1-2 15 - TRBD1 TRBV5-4 TGTGCCAGCAGGGACCCGGGACAGTATAACTATGGCTACACCTTC CASRDPGQYNYGYTF
TRBJ2-3 17 - - TRBV7-9 TGTGCCAGCAGCGGACTAAAATCTCGGGTGACCACAGATACGCAGTATTTT CASSGLKSRVTTDTQYF
TRBJ2-1 15 - TRBD1 TRBV5-6 TGTGCCAGCAGCCCTGGACAGGGAAACTACAATGAGCAGTTCTTC CASSPGQGNYNEQFF
TRBJ2-2 12 - - TRBV5-5 TGTGCCAGCAGCTTGGCCGGCGGGGAGCTGTTTTTT CASSLAGGELFF
TRBJ2-5 14 - - TRBV6-5 TGTGCCAGCAGTCTAACCGGGTCCCAGAAGACCCAGTACTTC CASSLTGSQKTQYF
TRBJ1-3 15 - TRBD1 TRBV10-3 TGTGCCATCACCCGGGACAGCTCCTCTGGAAACACCATATATTTT CAITRDSSSGNTIYF
TRBJ2-7 14 - TRBD2 TRBV27 TGTGCCAGCCGCAAAGCGGGGGGCCCCTACGAGCAGTACTTC CASRKAGGPYEQYF
TRBJ2-7 14 - - TRBV27 TGTGCCAGCAGTTTCGTGACACCCTCCTACGAGCAGTACTTC CASSFVTPSYEQYF
TRBJ1-1 15 - TRBD1 TRBV9 TGTGCCAGCAACCTGGGACAGGGGGTCTCCACTGAAGCTTTCTTT CASNLGQGVSTEAFF
TRBJ1-3 18 once - TRBV5-1 TGCGCCAGCAGCTACAGCCAAATGACAGGTAGCTCTGGAAACACCATATATTTT CASSYSQMTGSSGNTIYF
TRBJ1-3 15 - TRBD1 TRBV28 TGTGCCAGCAGTTTTGCAGGGGGTTCTGGAAACACCATATATTTT CASSFAGGSGNTIYF
TRBJ1-3 13 - - TRBV13 TGTGCCAGCAGCCCAAGCACGGGAAACACCATATATTTT CASSPSTGNTIYF
TRBJ1-1 16 - TRBD1 TRBV5-1 TGCGCCAGCAGCTTGGTCGGAGGGGGCGCGTACACTGAAGCTTTCTTT CASSLVGGGAYTEAFF
TRBJ1-1 12 - - TRBV6-6 TGTGCCACCGCTTACAGGGTCTCTGAAGCTTTCTTT CATAYRVSEAFF
TRBJ2-1 21 - TRBD2 TRBV18 TGTGCCAGCTCACCACCACGAGGGACTAGCGGCCCCGGGGGCTCCTACAATGAGCAGTTCTTC CASSPPRGTSGPGGSYNEQFF